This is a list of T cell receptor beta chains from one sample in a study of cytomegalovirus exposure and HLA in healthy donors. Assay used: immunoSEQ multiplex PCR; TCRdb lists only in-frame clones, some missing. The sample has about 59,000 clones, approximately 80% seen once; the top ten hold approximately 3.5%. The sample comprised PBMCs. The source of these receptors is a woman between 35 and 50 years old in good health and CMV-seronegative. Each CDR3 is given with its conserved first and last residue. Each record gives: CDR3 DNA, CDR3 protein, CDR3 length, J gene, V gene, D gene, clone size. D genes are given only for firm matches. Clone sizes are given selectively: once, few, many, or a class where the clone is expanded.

CDR3nt: TGTGCCAGCAGTGTGACTAGCGGGTCCTCCTACGAGCAGTACTTC
CDR3aa: CASSVTSGSSYEQYF
len: 15
j_gene: TRBJ2-7
v_gene: TRBV6-1
d_gene: TRBD2
abundance: -

CDR3nt: TGTGCCAGCAGCGCGGGACAGCCAAACTATGGCTACACCTTC
CDR3aa: CASSAGQPNYGYTF
len: 14
j_gene: TRBJ1-2
v_gene: TRBV28
d_gene: TRBD1
abundance: few

CDR3nt: TGTGCCAGCAGTTTAGTTCAGGGCCGTGAAAAACTGTTTTTT
CDR3aa: CASSLVQGREKLFF
len: 14
j_gene: TRBJ1-4
v_gene: TRBV28
d_gene: -
abundance: -

CDR3nt: TGTGCCATCAGTAATGGAGGGGGCCTCACTGAAGCTTTCTTT
CDR3aa: CAISNGGGLTEAFF
len: 14
j_gene: TRBJ1-1
v_gene: TRBV10-3
d_gene: TRBD1
abundance: -

CDR3nt: TGTTCCAGCAGCCCTTGGACAGGGACGGTCCACGAGCAGTACTTC
CDR3aa: CSSSPWTGTVHEQYF
len: 15
j_gene: TRBJ2-7
v_gene: TRBV7-9
d_gene: TRBD1
abundance: -

CDR3nt: TGTGCCAGCGACGGACAGGGGAACACTGAAGCTTTCTTT
CDR3aa: CASDGQGNTEAFF
len: 13
j_gene: TRBJ1-1
v_gene: TRBV28
d_gene: TRBD1
abundance: -

CDR3nt: TGTGCCAGCAGCCAAGCCGAGACAAATGCCTACGAGCAGTACTTC
CDR3aa: CASSQAETNAYEQYF
len: 15
j_gene: TRBJ2-7
v_gene: TRBV7-9
d_gene: -
abundance: -

CDR3nt: TGTGCCAGCAGTGTTTCTCGGGTCCCTAACTATGGCTACACCTTC
CDR3aa: CASSVSRVPNYGYTF
len: 15
j_gene: TRBJ1-2
v_gene: TRBV6-1
d_gene: -
abundance: few

CDR3nt: TGTGCCAGCAGCTCGGACAGGGGGAGTAATGAGCAGTTCTTC
CDR3aa: CASSSDRGSNEQFF
len: 14
j_gene: TRBJ2-1
v_gene: TRBV5-4
d_gene: TRBD1
abundance: -

CDR3nt: TGTGCCAGTAGTATAACAGTAAGGGGGACCGGGGAGCTGTTTTTT
CDR3aa: CASSITVRGTGELFF
len: 15
j_gene: TRBJ2-2
v_gene: TRBV19
d_gene: -
abundance: -

CDR3nt: TGTGCCAGCAGCTCAGGTCGGAACACTGAAGCTTTCTTT
CDR3aa: CASSSGRNTEAFF
len: 13
j_gene: TRBJ1-1
v_gene: TRBV7-2
d_gene: -
abundance: -

CDR3nt: TGTGCCAGCACCCGACAGGGGATATCGTTCTTT
CDR3aa: CASTRQGISFF
len: 11
j_gene: TRBJ1-1
v_gene: TRBV6-5
d_gene: TRBD1
abundance: few

CDR3nt: TGTGCCAGCAGTTCCGGTTTGTACGAGCAGTACTTC
CDR3aa: CASSSGLYEQYF
len: 12
j_gene: TRBJ2-7
v_gene: TRBV27
d_gene: -
abundance: -

CDR3nt: TGTGCCAGCAGCTTCCCGATAGGGGGCCACACTGAAGCTTTCTTT
CDR3aa: CASSFPIGGHTEAFF
len: 15
j_gene: TRBJ1-1
v_gene: TRBV11-2
d_gene: TRBD1
abundance: -

CDR3nt: TGTGCCAGCAGTTCCCCGGCGCTCTCGGGTGGAAACACCATATATTTT
CDR3aa: CASSSPALSGGNTIYF
len: 16
j_gene: TRBJ1-3
v_gene: TRBV28
d_gene: -
abundance: -

CDR3nt: TGCAGTGCTAGGGGAGGGGAGCAGTACTTC
CDR3aa: CSARGGEQYF
len: 10
j_gene: TRBJ2-7
v_gene: TRBV20-1
d_gene: TRBD2
abundance: -

CDR3nt: TGTGCCAGCAGTTACAGCGGAGGGAGCACAGATACGCAGTATTTT
CDR3aa: CASSYSGGSTDTQYF
len: 15
j_gene: TRBJ2-3
v_gene: TRBV6-5
d_gene: -
abundance: once

CDR3nt: TGTGCTAGGGGTGTTGATCAGGGCAGGACCTATGGCTACACCTTC
CDR3aa: CARGVDQGRTYGYTF
len: 15
j_gene: TRBJ1-2
v_gene: TRBV12-5
d_gene: -
abundance: -

CDR3nt: TGTGCCAGTAGTATAATCGCGACTAGCGGAAACACAGATACGCAGTATTTT
CDR3aa: CASSIIATSGNTDTQYF
len: 17
j_gene: TRBJ2-3
v_gene: TRBV19
d_gene: TRBD2
abundance: -

CDR3nt: TGTGCCAGCACCTGGGGGACGGGGGATGGAAAACTGTTTTTT
CDR3aa: CASTWGTGDGKLFF
len: 14
j_gene: TRBJ1-4
v_gene: TRBV5-6
d_gene: -
abundance: few

CDR3nt: TGTGCCACCAGCACCCGGGACAGCTACACCGGGGAGCTGTTTTTT
CDR3aa: CATSTRDSYTGELFF
len: 15
j_gene: TRBJ2-2
v_gene: TRBV15
d_gene: TRBD1
abundance: -

CDR3nt: TGTGCCAGCAGCATCCAACAGGGTTTTGACTATGGCTACACCTTC
CDR3aa: CASSIQQGFDYGYTF
len: 15
j_gene: TRBJ1-2
v_gene: TRBV6-1
d_gene: -
abundance: -

CDR3nt: TGTGCCTGGAGTGTACTCCCTACAGGGGTCGGCTACACCTTC
CDR3aa: CAWSVLPTGVGYTF
len: 14
j_gene: TRBJ1-2
v_gene: TRBV30
d_gene: TRBD1
abundance: -

CDR3nt: TGTGCCAGCAGGAGGGGACTAGCGGGAGGCCGACGCCGCTACGAGCAGTACTTC
CDR3aa: CASRRGLAGGRRRYEQYF
len: 18
j_gene: TRBJ2-7
v_gene: TRBV28
d_gene: TRBD2
abundance: -

CDR3nt: TGTGCCAGCAGCTGGGGGACAGGGGTCAACGAGCAGTACTTC
CDR3aa: CASSWGTGVNEQYF
len: 14
j_gene: TRBJ2-7
v_gene: TRBV5-8
d_gene: TRBD1
abundance: -

CDR3nt: TGTGCCATCAGTGAGTCATGGGGGAGGGGGAGCAATCAGCCCCAGTATTTT
CDR3aa: CAISESWGRGSNQPQYF
len: 17
j_gene: TRBJ2-3
v_gene: TRBV10-3
d_gene: -
abundance: -

CDR3nt: TGTGCCAGCAGCTTGACAGGGGAGGCCACTGAAGCTTTCTTT
CDR3aa: CASSLTGEATEAFF
len: 14
j_gene: TRBJ1-1
v_gene: TRBV5-4
d_gene: TRBD1
abundance: -

CDR3nt: TGTGCCAGCAGCCCCGGGACTAGCGACACAGATACGCAGTATTTT
CDR3aa: CASSPGTSDTDTQYF
len: 15
j_gene: TRBJ2-3
v_gene: TRBV5-8
d_gene: TRBD2
abundance: -

CDR3nt: TGTGCCACCAGCGGCTTCGGGACTAGCGGGACAATTTCATCTCTAGGGGAGCTGTTTTTT
CDR3aa: CATSGFGTSGTISSLGELFF
len: 20
j_gene: TRBJ2-2
v_gene: TRBV15
d_gene: TRBD2
abundance: -

CDR3nt: TGTGCCAGCTCCGGGACTCCGGGCGAAAAACTGTTTTTT
CDR3aa: CASSGTPGEKLFF
len: 13
j_gene: TRBJ1-4
v_gene: TRBV7-3
d_gene: -
abundance: -

CDR3nt: TGTGCCAGCAGTTCCCCCGCTAGCGGGAGTAGGCATGAGCAGTTCTTC
CDR3aa: CASSSPASGSRHEQFF
len: 16
j_gene: TRBJ2-1
v_gene: TRBV6-5
d_gene: TRBD2
abundance: -

CDR3nt: TGTGCCAGCAGCCACACAGGAACTGAAGCTTTCTTT
CDR3aa: CASSHTGTEAFF
len: 12
j_gene: TRBJ1-1
v_gene: TRBV6-6
d_gene: -
abundance: -

CDR3nt: TGTGCCACGAATGGCGGGAGTCGCACAGATACGCAGTATTTT
CDR3aa: CATNGGSRTDTQYF
len: 14
j_gene: TRBJ2-3
v_gene: TRBV27
d_gene: TRBD2
abundance: -

CDR3nt: TGTGCCAGCTCACCAGGGTCGAGCGATCAGCCCCAGCATTTT
CDR3aa: CASSPGSSDQPQHF
len: 14
j_gene: TRBJ1-5
v_gene: TRBV18
d_gene: -
abundance: -

CDR3nt: TGTGCCAGCAGTTTAACAGGGGGAGGAAGGCAGCCCCAGCATTTT
CDR3aa: CASSLTGGGRQPQHF
len: 15
j_gene: TRBJ1-5
v_gene: TRBV28
d_gene: TRBD1
abundance: -

CDR3nt: TGTGCCAGCAGTGAAGCGACGACTAGCTCTGGAAACACCATATATTTT
CDR3aa: CASSEATTSSGNTIYF
len: 16
j_gene: TRBJ1-3
v_gene: TRBV6-1
d_gene: -
abundance: -

CDR3nt: TGTGCCAGCATGCGGGGTGGAGCAGATACGCAGTATTTT
CDR3aa: CASMRGGADTQYF
len: 13
j_gene: TRBJ2-3
v_gene: TRBV6-6
d_gene: -
abundance: -

CDR3nt: TGTGCCACCCAAACCCCAGGCGCTCACCCGTTCTTC
CDR3aa: CATQTPGAHPFF
len: 12
j_gene: TRBJ2-1
v_gene: TRBV19
d_gene: -
abundance: -

CDR3nt: TGTGCCAGCATTACCACAGCCAACACTGAAGCTTTCTTT
CDR3aa: CASITTANTEAFF
len: 13
j_gene: TRBJ1-1
v_gene: TRBV6-1
d_gene: -
abundance: -

CDR3nt: TGTGCCAGCAGCCCAGACCGGGTCTCCAATCAGCCCCAGCATTTT
CDR3aa: CASSPDRVSNQPQHF
len: 15
j_gene: TRBJ1-5
v_gene: TRBV7-8
d_gene: -
abundance: few

CDR3nt: TGTGCCAGCAGCCCGAGCGGCGGGGGGGTCCGCAATGGGCAGTTCTTC
CDR3aa: CASSPSGGGVRNGQFF
len: 16
j_gene: TRBJ2-1
v_gene: TRBV5-4
d_gene: TRBD2
abundance: once

CDR3nt: TGTGCCAGCAGCTGGGCACAGGGGGACTACGAGCAGTACTTC
CDR3aa: CASSWAQGDYEQYF
len: 14
j_gene: TRBJ2-7
v_gene: TRBV7-6
d_gene: TRBD1
abundance: -

CDR3nt: TGCGCCAGCAGCCCCCGACTAGCGGGAGGGCCTAACAATGAGCAGTTCTTC
CDR3aa: CASSPRLAGGPNNEQFF
len: 17
j_gene: TRBJ2-1
v_gene: TRBV4-1
d_gene: TRBD2
abundance: -

CDR3nt: TGTGCCAGCAGTTTTTCGGGAGACAATGACTACACCTTC
CDR3aa: CASSFSGDNDYTF
len: 13
j_gene: TRBJ1-2
v_gene: TRBV28
d_gene: -
abundance: -

CDR3nt: TGTGCCAGCAGCCCGGGAGCTAATGAGCAGTTCTTC
CDR3aa: CASSPGANEQFF
len: 12
j_gene: TRBJ2-1
v_gene: TRBV11-3
d_gene: -
abundance: -

CDR3nt: TGTGCCAGCAGCACCCTGACAGGATTCAATCAGCCCCAGCATTTT
CDR3aa: CASSTLTGFNQPQHF
len: 15
j_gene: TRBJ1-5
v_gene: TRBV7-2
d_gene: -
abundance: -